This TCR beta chain emerged from a study of cytomegalovirus exposure and HLA in healthy donors. Trimming shortened V by 5 bases and J by 1 base, and 12 bases separated the two germline ends. The CDR3 is 15 residues long. Per germline, CDR1 MNHNY and CDR2 SVGAGI (reference sequence). Overall study findings and caveats: A later analysis associated around 17,000 TCR beta sequences with HLA alleles at a 0.05 false discovery rate.

The PCR made use of 60 Vbeta and 13 Jbeta primers. The repertoire was sequenced with immunoSEQ multiplex PCR; TCRdb's copy has only in-frame clones and lacks some. The table lists 90,000 to 110,000 clones, about 12% of them singletons. This clone was observed many times. Antigen unknown. The clonotype originates from a man between 40 and 49 years old in good health and CMV-seropositive. The J gene is TRBJ1-5, the V gene TRBV6-6, with D uncertain. Sequenced input: PBMCs. In DNA form, the CDR3 reads TGTGCCAGCAGTCGCCCCCGAGGGAGCAATCAGCCCCAGCATTTT. This encodes CASSRPRGSNQPQHF.